The next 12 T cell receptor beta chains were all read from a single sample in a study of blood T cell repertoires in COVID-19. Profiled with immunoSEQ multiplex PCR; TCRdb holds only in-frame clones, not every one. The sample has 100,000 to 150,000 clones; around nine tenths are singletons. The source material was peripheral blood. These receptor sequences come from a woman in her sixties or seventies with COVID-19, enrolled during active disease.

The CDR3 here is CASSPKDREMSNGELFF. CDR3 in DNA: TGTGCCAGCAGCCCAAAGGACAGGGAAATGAGTAACGGGGAGCTGTTTTTT. The gene calls are TRBV7-9 and TRBJ2-2; 8 nucleotides match TRBD1. The CDR3 spans 17 residues. From germline, CDR1 is SEHNR and CDR2 FQNEAQ (reference sequence). Trimming at V came to 5 bases and at J to 7 bases, leaving 15 bases not matched to a gene. The full variable domain, rest sourced from reference TRBV7-9 and TRBJ2-2, is DTGVSQNPRHKITKRGQNVTFRCDPISEHNRLYWYRQTLGQGPEFLTYFQNEAQLEKSRLLSDRFSAERPKGSFSTLEIQRTEQGDSAMYLCASSPKDREMSNGELFFGEGSRLTVL.

This chain links TRBV5-1 with TRBJ2-3; no clear D gene. Germline assignment: CDR1 SGHRS and CDR2 YFSETQ. V was pared by 7 bases and J by 0 bases, with 12 bases between. The CDR3 length is 14 residues. In DNA, the CDR3 is TGCGCCAGCGGCCGACAAAGTAGCACAGATACGCAGTATTTT. This gives the protein CASGRQSSTDTQYF.

This chain connects TRBV5-5 to TRBJ1-5; D is unclear. V lost 1 base, J lost 6 bases, and 11 bases lay in between. Germline-derived CDR1 and CDR2 are SGHKS and YYEKEE (reference sequence). The CDR3 runs 14 residues. CDR3 protein: CASSLQEEGQPQHF. Here the CDR3 DNA reads TGTGCCAGCAGCTTGCAAGAAGAGGGTCAGCCCCAGCATTTT.

The chain couples TRBV27 to TRBJ1-6, with 7 positions matching TRBD1. CDR1 and CDR2 from the germline V gene are MNHEY and SMNVEV (reference sequence). With 4 bases clipped from V and 7 bases from J, the junction kept 7 bases outside the gene matches. This CDR3 contains 15 residues. DNA of the CDR3: TGTGCCAGCAGTTACTGGGACAGCTCAAATTCACCCCTCCACTTT. Protein: CASSYWDSSNSPLHF.

The V gene is TRBV5-6, the J gene TRBJ2-7, with unresolved D. The germline V gene encodes CDR1 SGHDT and CDR2 YYEEEE. The V and J ends lost 0 bases and 1 base respectively, with 20 bases between them. The CDR3 runs to 18 residues. CDR3 coding DNA: TGTGCCAGCAGCTTGGCCACTCGCGGCACTCTCTCTTCCTACGAGCAGTACTTC. This encodes CASSLATRGTLSSYEQYF.

This clone is a singleton in its sample. V gene TRBV7-9 combines with J gene TRBJ2-5, with D perhaps matching TRBD1 (6 bases). The CDR3 has 16 amino acids. CDR1 is SEHNR, CDR2 FQNEAQ, per germline (reference sequence). The germline V and J ends were trimmed by 1 base and 0 bases, with 12 bases remaining between them. CDR3 sequence: CASSLGGTLYQETQYF. CDR3 DNA sequence: TGTGCCAGCAGCTTAGGGGGGACATTGTACCAAGAGACCCAGTACTTC.

This sequence joins TRBV29-1 and TRBJ2-1; D gene ambiguous. The V gene's germline CDR1 is SQVTM and CDR2 ANQGSEA. This CDR3 has 12 amino acids. Trimming took 4 bases from V and 5 from J, leaving 9 bases between them. CDR3 nucleotides: TGCAGCGTTGTGGGCAGACACAATGAGCAGTTCTTC. This encodes CSVVGRHNEQFF.

V and J are TRBV6-5 and TRBJ2-1, with 8 positions matching TRBD2. The CDR3 has 14 amino acids. CDR1 and CDR2 from the germline V gene are MNHEY and SVGAGI. V shed 6 bases, J shed 0 bases, and the junction held 1 base outside the gene matches. In DNA, the CDR3 is TGTGCCAGCAGAACTAGCGGCTCCTACAATGAGCAGTTCTTC. This codes for CASRTSGSYNEQFF.

This clone was observed once. J is TRBJ2-3 and V is TRBV6-4, with 12 bases that match TRBD2. Germline CDR1 reads MRHNA; CDR2 reads SNTAGT. V was clipped by 0 bases and J by 4 bases; unmatched bases: 2. CDR3 length equals 16 residues. CDR3 loop: CASSDSPSGGADTQYF. CDR3 bases: TGTGCCAGCAGTGACTCGCCTAGCGGGGGGGCAGATACGCAGTATTTT.

V gene TRBV4-1 combines with J gene TRBJ2-1, with TRBD2 matching over 8 bases. This CDR3 has 18 amino acids. CDR1 is MGHRA and CDR2 is YSYEKL in the germline V gene. J gave up 3 bases and V 0 bases, and 10 bases lay outside the gene matches. CDR3 sequence (DNA): TGCGCCAGCAGCCAAGACCCCCCGACTAGCGTGATCTACAATGAGCAGTTCTTC. As protein: CASSQDPPTSVIYNEQFF.

This clone occurred once. V usage is TRBV7-3 and J usage is TRBJ1-2, with 7 bases fitting TRBD1. J lost 6 bases, V lost 5 bases, and 6 bases had no gene match. From germline, CDR1 is SGHTA and CDR2 FQGTGA. CDR3 length: 13 residues. For the CDR3, the DNA is TGTGCCAGCAGCCCCAGGGGGGCGAATGGCTACACCTTC. Its translation: CASSPRGANGYTF.

The genes are TRBV5-8 and TRBJ1-4; no clear D. There are 17 residues in the CDR3. The germline CDR1 and CDR2 sequences are SGHTS and YDEGEE. V was pared by 6 bases and J by 5 bases, with 23 bases between. The CDR3 DNA sequence: TGTGCCAGCATCCCCAGGTTACGGGGAGGGTTGAATGAAAAACTGTTTTTT. Residues: CASIPRLRGGLNEKLFF.